This T cell receptor beta chain appears in the sequencing data of a study of blood T cell repertoires in COVID-19. Study details: Sample material is recorded as cDNA or gDNA derived from T cells, B-cell-depleted T cells, or PBMCs.

Produced via immunoSEQ multiplex PCR; TCRdb's table is partial and in-frame only. The data show about 210,000 clones, 83% seen once. The CDR3 spans 13 residues. Trimming pared 5 bases from V and 4 bases from J, leaving 12 bases between. The germline V gene encodes CDR1 MNHEY and CDR2 SMNVEV (reference sequence). The sample consisted of peripheral blood. V and J are TRBV27 and TRBJ2-7; a possible D gene is TRBD1 (6 bases). The origin of this receptor is a woman between 35 and 50 years old with active or convalescent COVID-19. The CDR3 protein is CASSIQGKYEQYF. CDR3 DNA: TGTGCCAGCAGTATACAGGGAAAATACGAGCAGTACTTC.